The source of this TCR beta chain is a study of cytomegalovirus exposure and HLA in healthy donors. Vbeta (60) and Jbeta (13) primers were used in the PCR. Repertoires were generated with immunoSEQ multiplex PCR, while TCRdb's copy carries only in-frame clones and drops some. The data show about 90,000 clones, 80% to 90% seen once. To note about this clone: One junction end does not reproduce the germline sequence, and a read error may be involved.

CDR1 and CDR2 from the germline V gene are SEHNR and FQNEAQ (reference sequence). The CDR3 contains 16 residues. The chain joins TRBV7-9 to TRBJ1-2; D may be TRBD1 (5 bases). The sample consisted of PBMCs. The sequence came from a man aged 18 to 29 in good health and CMV-seronegative. The CDR3 region is CSSSRRAGTTNYGYTF. CDR3 DNA sequence: TGTTCCAGCAGCCGACGGGCGGGGACCACTAACTATGGCTACACCTTC.